This TCR beta chain is from a study of blood T cell repertoires in COVID-19. In the study overall: The United States, Italy and Spain supplied acute and convalescent COVID-19 samples. T cells, B-cell-depleted T cells, or PBMCs supplied cDNA or gDNA.

The CDR3 covers 17 residues. V was clipped by 0 bases and J by 0 bases, with 15 bases between them. Germline V gene data show CDR1 as SGHDT and CDR2 as YYEEEE. Methods used by the authors: For nucleated cells, counts were estimated from reference gene primer amplification. Using immunoSEQ multiplex PCR, the repertoire was profiled, and TCRdb retains in-frame clones only, with some absent. V, J and clone size are those of that table, while D and trimming were read from the DNA. The data contain approximately 250,000 clones, approximately 86% of them singletons. The chain recombines TRBV5-6 with TRBJ1-1, with D perhaps matching TRBD1 (5 bases). The receptor's source is a man aged 40-55 years with active or convalescent COVID-19. Specimen: peripheral blood. The DNA of the CDR3 is TGTGCCAGCAGCTTGGGGATTTCGGGACTTCTGAACACTGAAGCTTTCTTT. Translation: CASSLGISGLLNTEAFF.